One T cell receptor beta chain is described in this entry. Antigen specificity is unknown. These data belong to a study of cytomegalovirus exposure and HLA in healthy donors. Whole-study context: From about 179 million T cells, an earlier analysis saw roughly 110 million unique TCR beta sequences.

The study's findings and limits: Per a later analysis, 15,000 to 20,000 TCR beta sequences showed association with HLA alleles at 0.05 false discovery rate.

In the PCR, 60 Vbeta and 13 Jbeta primers were used. TCRdb's copy holds only in-frame clones and misses some; the assay was immunoSEQ multiplex PCR. The table lists a few hundred thousand clones, over 65% of them singletons, with roughly 16% in the top ten. The germline CDR1 and CDR2 sequences are SGDLS and YYNGEE. The CDR3 is 15 amino acids. V shed 4 bases, J shed 0 bases, and the junction held 2 bases outside the gene matches. This sequence was found in a man in his forties in good health and CMV-seronegative. This chain uses TRBV9 with TRBJ2-1; TRBD2 aligns across 9 bases. The sample consisted of PBMCs. The CDR3 protein is CASSSGGSSYNEQFF. CDR3 DNA: TGTGCCAGCAGCAGCGGGGGGAGCTCCTACAATGAGCAGTTCTTC.